The 28 T cell receptor beta chains given below trace back to one sample, sequenced in a study of OX40 agonist ivuxolimab in advanced cancers. Assay used: immunoSEQ multiplex PCR; TCRdb lists only in-frame clones, some missing. The sample has 75,000 to 100,000 clones, approximately 90% seen once; the top ten hold around 0.75%. The sample was CD4+ or CD8+ T cells sorted from blood, taken in a trial of the OX40 agonist ivuxolimab. These receptors all stem from an adult with an advanced solid tumor such as melanoma, head and neck, liver or kidney cancer.

A note on this clone: Other nucleotide sequences in the sample specify the same CDR3. The chain carries TRBV4-1 and TRBJ1-1; 7 bases align to TRBD1. The germline V gene encodes CDR1 MGHRA and CDR2 YSYEKL. The CDR3 loop spans 15 amino acids. The J segment lost 6 bases and the V segment lost 1 base, leaving 8 bases of the junction unmatched. DNA of the CDR3: TGCGCCAGCAGCCAAGCCCCGAGACAGGGATCTGAAGCTTTCTTT. Translating gives CASSQAPRQGSEAFF.

V gene TRBV29-1 combines with J gene TRBJ2-3; TRBD2 aligns across 12 bases. The CDR3 extends over 17 amino acids. Per the germline V gene, CDR1 is SQVTM and CDR2 is ANQGSEA. V lost 0 bases, J lost 2 bases, and 6 bases stayed unmatched. This CDR3 is CSVEEGGLAGPTDTQYF. Here the CDR3 DNA reads TGCAGCGTTGAAGAAGGAGGACTAGCGGGACCCACAGATACGCAGTATTTT.

The genes are TRBV5-1 and TRBJ1-2, with D possibly matching TRBD1 (6 bases). Trimming pared 0 bases from V and 5 bases from J, leaving 11 bases between. The CDR3 runs to 14 residues. The germline V gene has CDR1 SGHRS and CDR2 YFSETQ. The CDR3 DNA follows: TGCGCCAGCAGCTTGGTGGGCAGGGGATATGGCTACACCTTC. This encodes CASSLVGRGYGYTF. Variable domain in full (rest from reference TRBV5-1 and TRBJ1-2): KAGVTQTPRYLIKTRGQQVTLSCSPISGHRSVSWYQQTPGQGLQFLFEYFSETQRNKGNFPGRFSGRQFSNSRSEMNVSTLELGDSALYLCASSLVGRGYGYTFGSGTRLTVV.

V and J are TRBV4-3 and TRBJ1-5, with D maybe TRBD1 (5 bases). Germline CDR1 LGHNA, CDR2 YSLEER. Between the trimmed V and J ends, which lost 0 bases and 2 bases, there was a span of 8 bases. The CDR3 spans 15 residues. CDR3 in amino acids: CASSQDRRGNQPQHF. The DNA of the CDR3 is TGCGCCAGCAGCCAAGATCGCAGGGGCAATCAGCCCCAGCATTTT.

The chain joins TRBV7-9 to TRBJ1-3; D unresolved. V lost 7 bases, J lost 3 bases, and 7 bases lay in between. The germline CDR1 and CDR2 sequences are SEHNR and FQNEAQ (reference sequence). The CDR3 runs to 12 residues. The CDR3 bases are TGTGCCAGCACCTTCGGTGGAAACACCATATATTTT. As protein: CASTFGGNTIYF. Using reference TRBV7-9 and TRBJ1-3 for the parts outside the CDR3, the full variable domain is DTGVSQNPRHKITKRGQNVTFRCDPISEHNRLYWYRQTLGQGPEFLTYFQNEAQLEKSRLLSDRFSAERPKGSFSTLEIQRTEQGDSAMYLCASTFGGNTIYFGEGSWLTVV.

This clone was detected only once. The gene calls are TRBV28 and TRBJ2-1, with 9 bases aligning to TRBD2. Germline V lookup: CDR1 MDHEN, CDR2 SYDVKM. This CDR3 has 16 amino acids. Unmatched junction bases numbered 6, after V lost 4 bases and J lost 2 bases. The DNA of the CDR3 is TGTGCCAGCAGTTCAAATAGCGGGAGAGCCTACAATGAGCAGTTCTTC. Translated, it gives CASSSNSGRAYNEQFF.

The rearrangement joins TRBV18 to TRBJ1-1; 7 positions match TRBD1. Looked up from germline, CDR1 is KGHSH and CDR2 is LQKENI. V trimming: 6 bases; J trimming: 1 base; junction bases outside the gene matches: 5. CDR3 length: 14 residues. This CDR3 is CASSRGQQNTEAFF. The CDR3 DNA is TGTGCCAGCTCCCGGGGACAGCAGAACACTGAAGCTTTCTTT.

This rearrangement joins TRBV4-2 to TRBJ2-3; 9 bases align to TRBD2. The ends lost 2 bases at V and 3 bases at J; junction bases unmatched: 9. Germline loops: CDR1 LGHNA, CDR2 YNFKEQ. The CDR3 consists of 17 residues. This CDR3 is CASSQQALAGRTDTQYF. DNA of the CDR3: TGTGCCAGCAGCCAACAAGCGCTAGCGGGAAGAACAGATACGCAGTATTTT.

The rearrangement uses TRBV9 and TRBJ2-5; D is undetermined. CDR1 and CDR2 from the germline V gene are SGDLS and YYNGEE. There are 14 residues in the CDR3. Trimming stripped 4 bases from V and 1 base from J, with 11 bases between. CDR3: CASSSPLGQETQYF. DNA for the CDR3: TGTGCCAGCAGCTCACCATTGGGCCAAGAGACCCAGTACTTC.

The V call is TRBV5-1, the J call TRBJ1-6, with 10 bases fitting TRBD1. Germline V gives CDR1 SGHRS, CDR2 YFSETQ. The length of the CDR3 is 16 residues. The V and J ends lost 2 bases and 5 bases, in that order; junction bases with no gene match: 4. CDR3 in amino acids: CASSFGTGEDNSPLHF. The CDR3 DNA follows: TGCGCCAGCAGCTTCGGGACAGGGGAAGATAATTCACCCCTCCACTTT. The whole variable domain, filled in from reference TRBV5-1 and TRBJ1-6, reads KAGVTQTPRYLIKTRGQQVTLSCSPISGHRSVSWYQQTPGQGLQFLFEYFSETQRNKGNFPGRFSGRQFSNSRSEMNVSTLELGDSALYLCASSFGTGEDNSPLHFGNGTRLTVT.

The genes are TRBV7-2 and TRBJ1-5; 7 nucleotides align to TRBD1. This CDR3 is built from 15 residues. Germline CDR1 is SGHTA and CDR2 is FQGNSA. The J segment lost 1 base and the V segment lost 3 bases, leaving 3 bases of the junction unmatched. CDR3 nucleotide sequence: TGTGCCAGCAGCTTGACAGGGTGGAGCAATCAGCCCCAGCATTTT. Translated, it gives CASSLTGWSNQPQHF. The complete variable domain, with remaining parts taken from reference TRBV7-2 and TRBJ1-5, reads GAGVSQSPSNKVTEKGKDVELRCDPISGHTALYWYRQSLGQGLEFLIYFQGNSAPDKSGLPSDRFSAERTGGSVSTLTIQRTQQEDSAVYLCASSLTGWSNQPQHFGDGTRLSIL.

The chain links TRBV28 to TRBJ2-5; D call uncertain. The germline V gene encodes CDR1 MDHEN and CDR2 SYDVKM. V was cut by 3 bases and J by 1 base, with 9 bases left in between. This CDR3 is 14 amino acids long. The CDR3 coding sequence is TGTGCCAGCAGTTTTTCCCAGACCCAAGAGACCCAGTACTTC. Protein sequence: CASSFSQTQETQYF.

This clone was seen a single time. V gene TRBV12-5 combines with J gene TRBJ2-1; 12 bases align to TRBD1. The germline gives CDR1 LGHNT, CDR2 FRNRAP. The junction had 11 bases not matched to a gene; V was cut back by 6 bases and J by 8 bases. CDR3 length: 16 amino acids. CDR3 DNA sequence: TGTGCTAGTGGCCACACTCCGGGACAGGGGGCATATGAGCAGTTCTTC. This encodes CASGHTPGQGAYEQFF.

This chain connects TRBV19 to TRBJ2-1; 9 nucleotides match TRBD2. Germline lookup yields CDR1 LNHDA and CDR2 SQIVND (reference sequence). Trimming removed 6 bases from V and 2 bases from J; junction bases left unmatched: 11. The CDR3 consists of 17 residues. The CDR3 region has the DNA TGTGCCAGTAGGAAGATAGCGGGAGTGGGAACCTACAATGAGCAGTTCTTC. Translation: CASRKIAGVGTYNEQFF.

This chain links TRBV19 with TRBJ2-2; 13 bases align to TRBD2. CDR3 length equals 15 residues. After removal of 3 bases from V and 7 bases from J, the junction contained 2 bases not matched to a gene. Germline V lookup: CDR1 LNHDA, CDR2 SQIVND (reference sequence). CDR3: CASSIGLAGVGELFF. The DNA for the CDR3 is TGTGCCAGTAGTATTGGACTAGCGGGAGTCGGGGAGCTGTTTTTT.

This rearrangement joins TRBV7-2 to TRBJ2-1; D perhaps matches TRBD1 (6 bases). Trimming pared 5 bases from V and 9 bases from J, leaving 20 bases between. This CDR3 has 15 amino acids. Germline V lookup: CDR1 SGHTA, CDR2 FQGNSA. In nucleotides, the CDR3 is TGTGCCAGCAGCCTGGGAGCAGGGGTAGGAGGTGAGCAGTTCTTC. Its protein product is CASSLGAGVGGEQFF.

The chain employs TRBV6-1 and TRBJ1-2, with D unresolved. This CDR3 region has 13 residues. V lost 1 base and J lost 4, with 7 bases in between. The V gene's germline CDR1 is MNHNS and CDR2 SASEGT. The CDR3 nucleotides are TGTGCCAGCAGTGAAGATCCATTCTATGGCTACACCTTC. Its translation: CASSEDPFYGYTF.

The chain uses TRBV27 and TRBJ2-1; TRBD1 agrees at 7 bases. Unmatched junction bases numbered 7, after V lost 4 bases and J lost 1 base. CDR3 length: 16 amino acids. Looked up from germline, CDR1 is MNHEY and CDR2 is SMNVEV (reference sequence). The CDR3 region is CASSSAATGSYNEQFF. The CDR3 region has the DNA TGTGCCAGCAGTTCAGCAGCGACAGGGTCCTACAATGAGCAGTTCTTC.

The chain is built from TRBV11-2 and TRBJ2-1; weak D call: TRBD2 (6 bases). V lost 4 bases, J lost 6 bases, and 10 bases lay in between. CDR3 length: 13 residues. The germline V gene encodes CDR1 SGHAT and CDR2 FQNNGV. The CDR3 region is CASSYGGSNEQFF. The CDR3 DNA follows: TGTGCCAGCAGCTATGGAGGGTCCAATGAGCAGTTCTTC.

The V gene is TRBV28, the J gene TRBJ2-5, with D perhaps matching TRBD1 or TRBD2 (5 bases each). V lost 6 bases, J lost 0 bases, and 14 bases lay in between. This CDR3 contains 15 residues. The germline V gene has CDR1 MDHEN and CDR2 SYDVKM. CDR3 bases: TGTGCCAGCAGCGATACCGGGGCATACCAAGAGACCCAGTACTTC. This sequence encodes CASSDTGAYQETQYF.

The J gene is TRBJ2-7, the V gene TRBV5-5; the match to TRBD2 covers 13 bases. CDR1 and CDR2 from the germline V gene are SGHKS and YYEKEE (reference sequence). J gave up 0 bases and V 2 bases, and 5 bases lay outside the gene matches. CDR3 length: 17 residues. The CDR3 here is CASSFRTSGSSSYEQYF. CDR3 coding DNA: TGTGCCAGCAGCTTTAGGACTAGCGGGAGTTCCTCCTACGAGCAGTACTTC.

This chain uses TRBV5-1 with TRBJ2-1; 7 bases agree with TRBD2. The CDR3 length is 16 residues. V dropped 4 bases and J dropped 0; count of bases not matched to a gene: 7. From germline, CDR1 is SGHRS and CDR2 YFSETQ. This chain's CDR3 is CASSPAAGSSYNEQFF. CDR3 nucleotide sequence: TGCGCCAGCAGCCCCGCAGCGGGGAGCTCCTACAATGAGCAGTTCTTC.

The CDR3, as DNA: TGTGCCAGCAACACAGGGTTTCGGACCGAAAACACTGAAGCTTTCTTT. This sequence encodes CASNTGFRTENTEAFF. This chain connects TRBV5-8 to TRBJ1-1, with D perhaps matching TRBD1 (6 bases). The germline CDR1 and CDR2 sequences are SGHTS and YDEGEE. This CDR3 has 16 amino acids. V lost 6 bases to trimming and J lost 2 bases, with 20 bases between them.

In DNA, the CDR3 is TGTGCCAGCAGCGCCGGACAGGGCAATTCACCCCTCCACTTT. As protein: CASSAGQGNSPLHF. The genes are TRBV11-3 and TRBJ1-6; 8 nucleotides agree with TRBD1. V lost 5 bases, J lost 7 bases, and 4 bases stayed unmatched. The V gene's germline CDR1 is SGHNT and CDR2 YENEEA. The CDR3 is 14 residues long.

The chain couples TRBV29-1 to TRBJ2-1; D unresolved. The CDR3 runs to 13 residues. Germline values: CDR1 SQVTM, CDR2 ANQGSEA. Trimming left V 3 bases short and J 0 bases short, with 6 bases between. As DNA, the CDR3 is TGCAGCGTTGACTCGGACTCCTACAATGAGCAGTTCTTC. Translation gives CSVDSDSYNEQFF.

This chain joins TRBV7-3 and TRBJ2-7, with 10 nucleotides matching TRBD2. This CDR3 region has 14 residues. Per the germline V gene, CDR1 is SGHTA and CDR2 is FQGTGA. Trimming removed 5 bases from V and 4 bases from J; junction bases left unmatched: 5. The CDR3 DNA is TGTGCCAGCAGCGTAGCGGGAGGTTCTTACGAGCAGTACTTC. Protein product: CASSVAGGSYEQYF.

The J gene is TRBJ2-5, the V gene TRBV28; 9 bases line up with TRBD1. The CDR3 loop spans 16 amino acids. The ends lost 7 bases at V and 4 bases at J; junction bases unmatched: 13. The germline gives CDR1 MDHEN, CDR2 SYDVKM. This CDR3 reads CASIPSPGQGVETQYF. CDR3 DNA sequence: TGTGCCAGCATTCCTTCCCCGGGACAGGGAGTAGAGACCCAGTACTTC.

The chain employs TRBV28 and TRBJ2-1, with 9 bases lining up with TRBD2. Looked up from germline, CDR1 is MDHEN and CDR2 is SYDVKM. Trimming at V came to 6 bases and at J to 6 bases, leaving 9 bases not matched to a gene. CDR3 length: 15 amino acids. The CDR3 is CASSEAGTSCNEQFF. For the CDR3, the DNA is TGTGCCAGCAGCGAAGCCGGGACTAGCTGCAATGAGCAGTTCTTC.